A single sample gave rise to the 20 T cell receptor beta chains below, sequenced in a study of T cell responses to AZD1222 COVID-19 vaccine. The repertoire was sequenced with immunoSEQ multiplex PCR; TCRdb's copy has only in-frame clones and lacks some. This table holds 90,000 to 110,000 clones, about nine tenths found once. The sequencing here drew on peripheral blood, taken on day 0 of AZD1222 vaccination. These receptors all come from an adult in good health.

This chain links TRBV5-6 with TRBJ1-2, with D perhaps matching TRBD1 (6 bases). CDR1 and CDR2 (germline): SGHDT, YYEEEE. The CDR3 has 17 residues. Trimming shortened V by 3 bases and J by 0 bases, and 18 bases separated the two germline ends. As DNA, the CDR3 is TGTGCCAGCAGCTCGTACGACCTGACAGGACCTAACTATGGCTACACCTTC. Translating it yields CASSSYDLTGPNYGYTF.

V and J are TRBV19 and TRBJ1-2, with 9 bases that match TRBD1. V was clipped by 5 bases and J by 3 bases; unmatched bases: 7. Per germline, CDR1 LNHDA and CDR2 SQIVND (reference sequence). CDR3 length equals 15 residues. CDR3 amino acids: CASSLQRQGDYGYTF. The CDR3 bases are TGTGCCAGTAGTTTACAAAGACAGGGGGACTATGGCTACACCTTC.

J is TRBJ2-2 and V is TRBV30; 8 bases line up with TRBD2. CDR3 length equals 15 residues. CDR1 and CDR2 from the germline V gene are GTSNPN and SVGIG (reference sequence). V was clipped by 7 bases and J by 0 bases; unmatched bases: 7. The DNA for the CDR3 is TGTGCCTCCAGCCCGGGAGGGGCGAACACCGGGGAGCTGTTTTTT. Protein: CASSPGGANTGELFF.

This chain joins TRBV4-1 and TRBJ2-3, with 15 nucleotides matching TRBD2. The CDR3 consists of 18 residues. The germline CDR1 and CDR2 sequences are MGHRA and YSYEKL. Trimming removed 3 bases from V and 6 bases from J; junction bases left unmatched: 10. CDR3 region: CASSQHMGLAGGQDTQYF. The CDR3 nucleotides read TGCGCCAGCAGCCAGCATATGGGACTAGCGGGGGGTCAGGATACGCAGTATTTT.

The J gene is TRBJ1-5, the V gene TRBV16, with D maybe TRBD1 (5 bases). The V and J ends lost 2 bases and 6 bases respectively, with 8 bases between them. The CDR3 is 13 residues long. Germline CDR1 is KGHSY and CDR2 is FQNENV. The CDR3 reads CASSQPRGQPQHF. The CDR3 DNA reads TGTGCCAGCAGCCAACCGAGGGGTCAGCCCCAGCATTTT.

Note on this clone: Because the CDR3 is missing its conserved closing phenylalanine or tryptophan, this is likely a read error. The DNA is omitted, as the CDR3 cannot be located on it reliably, and the CDR3 follows TCRdb's listing. The chain is built from TRBV10-3 and TRBJ2-7; the table's D call TRBD2 went unverified against the DNA. The CDR3 region is 13 residues in length, termini included. Germline V gene sequence: CDR1 ENHRY, CDR2 SYGVKD. CDR3 amino acids: CAISESLIGLLSL.

This chain links TRBV5-4 with TRBJ1-2; TRBD1 matches at 7 bases. This CDR3 has 15 residues. The germline CDR1 and CDR2 sequences are SGHNT and YYREEE (reference sequence). Trimming took 4 bases from V and 1 from J; bases not matched to a gene: 7. The DNA of the CDR3 is TGTGCCAGCAGCCGAAGACAGGGCCTTAACTATGGCTACACCTTC. This encodes CASSRRQGLNYGYTF.

This chain joins TRBV10-3 and TRBJ2-1, with no clear D. The length of the CDR3 is 15 residues. V was cut by 0 bases and J by 6 bases, with 12 bases left in between. CDR1 and CDR2 (germline): ENHRY, SYGVKD. CDR3 protein: CAISESRSWGNEQFF. The CDR3 coding sequence is TGTGCCATCAGTGAGTCGAGGTCCTGGGGCAATGAGCAGTTCTTC.

This chain joins TRBV6-5 and TRBJ1-4, with 9 bases aligning to TRBD1. V gave up 8 bases and J gave up 6 bases; unmatched junction bases: 4. The CDR3 sequence is 13 residues long. The germline V gene encodes CDR1 MNHEY and CDR2 SVGAGI. The CDR3 loop reads CASGTGGHEKLFF. DNA of the CDR3: TGTGCCAGCGGAACAGGGGGCCATGAAAAACTGTTTTTT.

This sequence joins TRBV7-2 and TRBJ2-7; D is unclear. The CDR3 consists of 14 residues. V was cut by 1 base and J by 4 bases, with 11 bases left in between. Germline V lookup: CDR1 SGHTA, CDR2 FQGNSA. CDR3: CASSLGSAQYEQYF. The DNA of the CDR3 is TGTGCCAGCAGCTTAGGATCCGCTCAATACGAGCAGTACTTC.

The gene calls are TRBV7-2 and TRBJ2-7, with 12 bases identical to TRBD2. CDR1 and CDR2 from the germline V gene are SGHTA and FQGNSA. Trimming removed 5 bases from V and 0 bases from J; junction bases left unmatched: 2. The CDR3 length is 15 residues. CDR3 sequence (DNA): TGTGCCAGCAGCGGGACTAGCGGGTTCTCCTACGAGCAGTACTTC. This codes for CASSGTSGFSYEQYF.

This clone was seen a handful of times. V usage is TRBV9 and J usage is TRBJ2-7, with 8 positions matching TRBD2. The CDR3 runs 15 residues. The junction had 10 bases not matched to a gene; V was cut back by 4 bases and J by 4 bases. Per germline, CDR1 SGDLS and CDR2 YYNGEE. CDR3 loop: CASSSGGVSGYEQYF. CDR3 sequence (DNA): TGTGCCAGCAGCTCCGGGGGGGTCTCTGGGTACGAGCAGTACTTC.

This clone showed up just once. V and J are TRBV20-1 and TRBJ2-7, with D perhaps being TRBD1 or TRBD2 (5 bases each). In germline, CDR1 is DFQATT, CDR2 SNEGSKA (reference sequence). V lost 3 bases and J lost 2, with 14 bases in between. The CDR3 runs 14 residues. CDR3 loop: CSASSPRGTYEQYF. CDR3 in DNA: TGCAGTGCTAGTTCCCCCCGGGGCACCTACGAGCAGTACTTC.

There are a few counts of this clone. The J gene is TRBJ1-1, the V gene TRBV7-8, with 12 bases aligning to TRBD1. The CDR3 has 16 amino acids. V lost 4 bases, J lost 3 bases, and 6 bases stayed unmatched. Germline V lookup: CDR1 SGHVS, CDR2 FQNEAQ. CDR3 in DNA: TGTGCCAGCAGCTCCTCCCGGGACAGGGGGCACACTGAAGCTTTCTTT. Translating gives CASSSSRDRGHTEAFF.

The chain uses TRBV7-9 and TRBJ2-7, with 8 nucleotides matching TRBD2. CDR1 is SEHNR and CDR2 is FQNEAQ in the germline V gene (reference sequence). Losses at the gene ends were 3 bases for V and 4 bases for J; bases not matched to a gene: 5. The CDR3 spans 14 residues. The CDR3 DNA reads as TGTGCCAGCAGCTTCGGTAGCGGGAATTACGAGCAGTACTTC. It is translated as CASSFGSGNYEQYF.

The V call is TRBV6-5, the J call TRBJ1-1; TRBD1 matches 8 bases. The CDR3 has 15 residues. V was pared by 5 bases and J by 1 base, with 6 bases of the junction left unmatched. The germline CDR1 and CDR2 sequences are MNHEY and SVGAGI. The CDR3 DNA reads TGTGCCAGCAGTACCTCGGGACAGGCGAACACTGAAGCTTTCTTT. It codes for CASSTSGQANTEAFF.

This clone was seen only once. In DNA, the CDR3 is TGTGCCAGCAGCTTGGTTAGCGGGAGGGGGAATGAGCAGTTCTTC. This encodes CASSLVSGRGNEQFF. The chain links TRBV5-4 to TRBJ2-1; 11 bases line up with TRBD2. CDR3 length: 15 amino acids. Germline V gives CDR1 SGHNT, CDR2 YYREEE (reference sequence). The V segment lost 0 bases and the J segment 7 bases; nucleotides outside the gene matches: 3. Based on the CDR3 plus reference TRBV5-4 and TRBJ2-1, the full variable domain is ETGVTQSPTHLIKTRGQQVTLRCSSQSGHNTVSWYQQALGQGPQFIFQYYREEENGRGNFPPRFSGLQFPNYSSELNVNALELDDSALYLCASSLVSGRGNEQFFGPGTRLTVL.

V gene TRBV30 combines with J gene TRBJ1-1, with D hard to call. Germline V CDR1 and CDR2: GTSNPN, SVGIG (reference sequence). V lost 7 bases, J lost 1 base, and 16 bases lay in between. The CDR3 is made up of 14 amino acids. The CDR3 coding sequence is TGTGCCTTTACGGGGATAATTCCGAACACTGAAGCTTTCTTT. Amino acids: CAFTGIIPNTEAFF.

J is TRBJ2-7 and V is TRBV27; 9 bases map to TRBD1. The ends lost 3 bases at V and 1 base at J; junction bases unmatched: 7. Germline CDR1 is MNHEY and CDR2 is SMNVEV (reference sequence). The CDR3 runs 16 residues. The CDR3 sequence is CASSFSPGTGSYEQYF. DNA for the CDR3: TGTGCCAGCAGTTTCTCGCCCGGGACAGGGTCCTACGAGCAGTACTTC.

A word on this clone: An end of the junction does not agree with germline; a read error may underlie this. CDR3 residues: CAISESRGPGLADIF. In nucleotides, the CDR3 is TGTGCCATCAGTGAGTCGAGGGGGCCGGGACTAGCGGACATTTTC. The chain links TRBV10-3 to TRBJ2-7; 11 positions match TRBD2. Germline V gene lookup returns CDR1 ENHRY and CDR2 SYGVKD. The CDR3 has 15 amino acids.